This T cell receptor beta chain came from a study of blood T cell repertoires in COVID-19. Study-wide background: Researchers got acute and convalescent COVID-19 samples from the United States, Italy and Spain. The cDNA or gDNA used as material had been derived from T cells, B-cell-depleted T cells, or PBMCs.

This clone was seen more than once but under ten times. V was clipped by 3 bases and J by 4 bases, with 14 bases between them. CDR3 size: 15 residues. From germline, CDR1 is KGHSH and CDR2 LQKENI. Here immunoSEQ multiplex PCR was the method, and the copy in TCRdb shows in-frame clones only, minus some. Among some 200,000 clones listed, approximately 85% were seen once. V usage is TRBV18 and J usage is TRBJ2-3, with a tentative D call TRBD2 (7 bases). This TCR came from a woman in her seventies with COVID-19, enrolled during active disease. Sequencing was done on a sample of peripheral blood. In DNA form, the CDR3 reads TGTGCCAGCTCACCGATCGGGGGGCGGGCAGATACGCAGTATTTT. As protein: CASSPIGGRADTQYF.